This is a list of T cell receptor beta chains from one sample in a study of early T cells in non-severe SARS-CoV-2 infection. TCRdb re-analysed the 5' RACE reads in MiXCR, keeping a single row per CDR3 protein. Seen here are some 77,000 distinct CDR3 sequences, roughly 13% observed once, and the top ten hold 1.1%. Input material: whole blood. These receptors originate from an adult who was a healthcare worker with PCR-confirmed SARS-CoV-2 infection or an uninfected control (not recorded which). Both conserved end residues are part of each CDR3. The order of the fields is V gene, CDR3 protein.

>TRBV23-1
CASSLCREAYNEQFF
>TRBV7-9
CASSLGTGTGITEAFF
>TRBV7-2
CASSLGRGPNTGELFF
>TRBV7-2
CASSPDTSGNTIYF
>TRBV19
CASTSRGNGEQFF
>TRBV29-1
CSVEDLGDLGEQFF
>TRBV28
CASSFSKGRTNEKLFF
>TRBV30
CAWNQRRPFYPYGYTF
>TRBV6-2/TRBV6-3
CASTLGGFLSEQFF
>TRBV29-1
CSVDWVDRLNTEAFF